What follows are 27 T cell receptor beta chains derived from one specimen sequenced in a study of OX40 agonist ivuxolimab in advanced cancers. Libraries were built with the immunoSEQ multiplex PCR assay. TCRdb provides this immuneACCESS table in a form limited to in-frame rearrangements. Some clones are lacking; in checked studies, under half of them reflect an unresolved V gene, and why the rest are absent is not known. The sample table shows approximately 70,000 clones, and 88% are seen once. The ten largest clones capture around 0.93% of the sample. The material sequenced was CD4+ or CD8+ T cells sorted from blood, taken in a trial of the OX40 agonist ivuxolimab. The source of these receptors is an adult with an advanced solid tumor such as melanoma, head and neck, liver or kidney cancer.

The chain uses TRBV2 and TRBJ2-4, with no clear D. V gave up 6 bases and J gave up 2 bases, with 11 bases separating them. Germline lookup yields CDR1 SNHLY and CDR2 FYNNEI. The CDR3 covers 14 residues. The CDR3 protein is CASSPTPPKNIQYF. The CDR3 region has the DNA TGTGCCAGCAGCCCCACTCCCCCCAAAAACATTCAGTACTTC.

The chain has TRBV6-1 and TRBJ2-1, with 11 positions matching TRBD1. Germline CDR1 is MNHNS and CDR2 is SASEGT. J was trimmed by 3 bases and V by 7 bases; bases with no gene match: 5. This CDR3 is built from 15 residues. In nucleotides, the CDR3 is TGTGCCAGCAAGCCCGGGACAGGGGGCTACAATGAGCAGTTCTTC. Residues: CASKPGTGGYNEQFF.

The rearrangement joins TRBV5-6 to TRBJ1-1; no definite D call. The CDR3 has 14 amino acids. The V gene lost 3 bases and the J gene lost 0 bases, with 9 bases spanning the gap. Germline CDR1 and CDR2: SGHDT and YYEEEE. CDR3 bases: TGTGCCAGCAGCTACTACACAGTGAACACTGAAGCTTTCTTT. This gives the protein CASSYYTVNTEAFF.

V and J are TRBV4-1 and TRBJ2-5; a possible D gene is TRBD1 (6 bases). Germline-derived CDR1 and CDR2 are MGHRA and YSYEKL. V lost 8 bases, J lost 3 bases, and 22 bases lay in between. The CDR3 runs to 16 residues. The DNA of the CDR3 is TGCGCCAGCTCCAAAACCCCCAGGGGCCCCAAAGAGACCCAGTACTTC. Translation: CASSKTPRGPKETQYF.

This clone was observed a single time. This chain uses TRBV6-5 with TRBJ2-3; D could derive from TRBD1 or TRBD2 (5 bases each). This CDR3 has 13 residues. The V end was cut by 5 bases, the J end by 8 bases, with 14 bases between. The germline gives CDR1 MNHEY, CDR2 SVGAGI. The CDR3, as DNA: TGTGCCAGCAGTCGTTTCATGGGACCTACGCAGTATTTT. As protein: CASSRFMGPTQYF.

This clone came up a few times. V is TRBV10-3 and J is TRBJ2-1; no clear D gene. The V end was cut by 10 bases, the J end by 6 bases, with 13 bases between. The CDR3 runs 12 residues. Per germline, CDR1 ENHRY and CDR2 SYGVKD. As DNA, the CDR3 is TGTGCCAGCTCTCTAGTCCTCAATGAGCAGTTCTTC. Protein: CASSLVLNEQFF.

CDR3 sequence (DNA): TGTGCCAGCAGCTTATGGGGGGGAGTCTACAATGAGCAGTTCTTC. Translation gives CASSLWGGVYNEQFF. The chain couples TRBV7-2 to TRBJ2-1; 7 positions match TRBD2. V lost 2 bases and J lost 3; bases outside the gene matches: 4. The CDR3 runs to 15 residues. Germline assignment: CDR1 SGHTA and CDR2 FQGNSA. The full variable domain, its missing parts supplied by reference TRBV7-2 and TRBJ2-1, is GAGVSQSPSNKVTEKGKDVELRCDPISGHTALYWYRQSLGQGLEFLIYFQGNSAPDKSGLPSDRFSAERTGGSVSTLTIQRTQQEDSAVYLCASSLWGGVYNEQFFGPGTRLTVL.

The chain combines TRBV27 with TRBJ2-7; maybe TRBD2 (5 bases). Looked up from germline, CDR1 is MNHEY and CDR2 is SMNVEV (reference sequence). V lost 0 bases and J 0 bases, leaving 15 bases between the germline ends. This CDR3 comprises 17 residues. CDR3 sequence reads: CASSLSEIYGSSYEQYF. CDR3 in DNA: TGTGCCAGCAGTTTATCGGAAATCTATGGGAGCTCCTACGAGCAGTACTTC.

J is TRBJ2-4 and V is TRBV5-8; a weak D match, TRBD1 (5 bases). This CDR3 comprises 14 residues. The V end was cut by 5 bases, the J end by 3 bases, with 12 bases between. Germline values: CDR1 SGHTS, CDR2 YDEGEE. The CDR3 DNA reads TGTGCCAGCAGGCCCCGAAGGGGCAAAAACATTCAGTACTTC. It is translated as CASRPRRGKNIQYF.

The rearrangement joins TRBV4-2 to TRBJ2-7, with D perhaps TRBD2 (6 bases). V was clipped by 4 bases and J by 6 bases, with 19 bases between them. This CDR3 is 15 amino acids long. Germline values: CDR1 LGHNA, CDR2 YNFKEQ. For the CDR3, the DNA is TGTGCCAGCAGCCCCCGGGCACTAGCATATGGCGAGCAGTACTTC. It translates to CASSPRALAYGEQYF.

The chain is built from TRBV4-2 and TRBJ2-1; TRBD2 matches 7 bases. The germline V gene has CDR1 LGHNA and CDR2 YNFKEQ. J lost 2 bases, V lost 0 bases, and 7 bases had no gene match. The CDR3 has 17 amino acids. The CDR3 region has the DNA TGTGCCAGCAGCCAAGATCTCGGCGCGGGGGCCTACAATGAGCAGTTCTTC. This encodes CASSQDLGAGAYNEQFF.

A few counts support this clone. J is TRBJ2-2 and V is TRBV11-3; 12 positions match TRBD2. CDR3 size: 15 residues. Germline V gene data show CDR1 as SGHNT and CDR2 as YENEEA. After removal of 4 bases from V and 7 bases from J, the junction contained 4 bases not matched to a gene. This chain's CDR3 is CASSSLTSGSGELFF. Written as DNA, the CDR3 is TGTGCCAGCAGCTCCCTGACTAGCGGGAGCGGGGAGCTGTTTTTT.

The rearrangement joins TRBV5-1 to TRBJ2-1; 8 bases line up with TRBD2. With V trimmed by 2 bases and J by 4 bases, 14 bases remained unmatched. CDR1 and CDR2 from the germline V gene are SGHRS and YFSETQ. The CDR3 runs to 18 residues. Written as DNA, the CDR3 is TGCGCCAGCAGCTTAAACCCGGCCGGGAGGGGAGCGTACAATGAGCAGTTCTTC. It specifies CASSLNPAGRGAYNEQFF.

The chain carries TRBV5-1 and TRBJ1-2; D is unresolved. Germline V gene lookup returns CDR1 SGHRS and CDR2 YFSETQ. V gave up 5 bases and J gave up 8 bases, with 16 bases separating them. The CDR3 spans 13 residues. As DNA, the CDR3 is TGCGCCAGCAGGGAACGGGCTGGCGGCGGCTACACCTTC. It codes for CASRERAGGGYTF.

In its sample, this clone was seen once. The chain combines TRBV19 with TRBJ2-5, with 10 bases lining up with TRBD2. Germline V gives CDR1 LNHDA, CDR2 SQIVND (reference sequence). Trimming took 7 bases from V and 2 from J; bases not matched to a gene: 13. The CDR3 is 17 amino acids. CDR3 sequence reads: CASKGRTSGALQETQYF. The CDR3 DNA reads as TGTGCCAGTAAAGGCAGGACTAGCGGAGCCCTTCAAGAGACCCAGTACTTC.

The chain is built from TRBV6-5 and TRBJ2-1; possibly TRBD1 for D (5 bases). This CDR3 has 15 amino acids. Germline CDR1 MNHEY, CDR2 SVGAGI. Trimming took 3 bases from V and 4 from J, leaving 13 bases between them. This CDR3 is CASSYQRTIYNEQFF. CDR3 in DNA: TGTGCCAGCAGTTATCAGAGGACAATTTACAATGAGCAGTTCTTC.

The chain has TRBV19 and TRBJ1-5; 8 bases map to TRBD1. V lost 4 bases to trimming and J lost 5 bases; unmatched junction nucleotides: 10. The germline CDR1 and CDR2 sequences are LNHDA and SQIVND (reference sequence). The CDR3 is 16 amino acids. The CDR3 protein is CASSTRPGQGYQPQHF. The CDR3 nucleotides are TGTGCCAGTAGTACCCGGCCCGGACAGGGATATCAGCCCCAGCATTTT.

This clone was seen a few times. J is TRBJ1-2 and V is TRBV28, with 10 positions matching TRBD1. The CDR3 has 16 residues. V lost 5 bases and J lost 4; bases outside the gene matches: 10. Germline lookup yields CDR1 MDHEN and CDR2 SYDVKM. The CDR3 loop reads CASSPTRTGGTYGYTF. CDR3 DNA: TGTGCCAGCAGTCCCACAAGGACAGGGGGGACCTATGGCTACACCTTC.

This clone was counted once. The chain employs TRBV5-4 and TRBJ2-5; maybe TRBD2 (6 bases). Trimming took 3 bases from V and 4 from J, leaving 13 bases between them. From germline, CDR1 is SGHNT and CDR2 YYREEE (reference sequence). The CDR3 extends over 14 amino acids. The DNA for the CDR3 is TGTGCCAGCAGCTCGGGACTTGAGGGAGAGACCCAGTACTTC. It encodes CASSSGLEGETQYF. The full variable domain, with the rest looked up from reference TRBV5-4 and TRBJ2-5, is ETGVTQSPTHLIKTRGQQVTLRCSSQSGHNTVSWYQQALGQGPQFIFQYYREEENGRGNFPPRFSGLQFPNYSSELNVNALELDDSALYLCASSSGLEGETQYFGPGTRLLVL.

V is TRBV5-1 and J is TRBJ1-5; 7 positions match TRBD1. Germline V gives CDR1 SGHRS, CDR2 YFSETQ. Unmatched junction bases numbered 1, after V lost 2 bases and J lost 2 bases. The CDR3 extends over 14 amino acids. This chain's CDR3 is CASSFQGGNQPQHF. CDR3 coding DNA: TGCGCCAGCAGCTTTCAGGGGGGCAATCAGCCCCAGCATTTT.

This rearrangement joins TRBV28 to TRBJ1-1; D is perhaps TRBD1 (6 bases). V shed 3 bases and J shed 3 bases, with 14 bases lying between them. Germline V gives CDR1 MDHEN, CDR2 SYDVKM. The CDR3 length is 15 residues. As DNA, the CDR3 is TGTGCCAGCAGTTTTTTGACAGGTCCCGACACTGAAGCTTTCTTT. Its translation is CASSFLTGPDTEAFF. Using reference TRBV28 and TRBJ1-1 for the parts outside the CDR3, the full variable domain is DVKVTQSSRYLVKRTGEKVFLECVQDMDHENMFWYRQDPGLGLRLIYFSYDVKMKEKGDIPEGYSVSREKKERFSLILESASTNQTSMYLCASSFLTGPDTEAFFGQGTRLTVV.

This clone has a single count. V usage is TRBV2 and J usage is TRBJ1-1; 7 positions agree with TRBD1. The junction had 14 bases not matched to a gene; V was cut back by 7 bases and J by 6 bases. CDR1 SNHLY and CDR2 FYNNEI come from the germline V gene. This CDR3 has 15 amino acids. The CDR3 here is CASTIIQGPYAEAFF. The DNA of the CDR3 is TGTGCCAGCACCATTATACAGGGGCCCTATGCTGAAGCTTTCTTT.

This clone was counted between two and nine times. The V and J genes are TRBV5-1 and TRBJ2-7; 8 bases are a match to TRBD2. Germline trimming cut 2 bases from V and 0 bases from J; bases unmatched to any gene: 4. This CDR3 has 15 residues. In germline, CDR1 is SGHRS, CDR2 YFSETQ. This chain's CDR3 is CASSLTSGGSYEQYF. In DNA, the CDR3 is TGCGCCAGCAGCTTAACTAGCGGAGGCTCCTACGAGCAGTACTTC.

V is TRBV7-9 and J is TRBJ2-4; possible D gene TRBD1, 5 bases. The V and J ends lost 8 bases and 9 bases respectively, with 20 bases between them. The CDR3 is made up of 14 amino acids. Germline values: CDR1 SEHNR, CDR2 FQNEAQ (reference sequence). In DNA, the CDR3 is TGTGCCAGCCCCCGACAGATCCCATTGATCATTCAGTACTTC. Amino acids: CASPRQIPLIIQYF.

V usage is TRBV30 and J usage is TRBJ1-3, with unresolved D. Germline assignment: CDR1 GTSNPN and CDR2 SVGIG (reference sequence). Trimming pared 3 bases from V and 0 bases from J, leaving 12 bases between. This CDR3 has 15 amino acids. CDR3 amino acids: CAWRRLMNSGNTIYF. As DNA, the CDR3 is TGTGCCTGGAGACGTCTGATGAACTCTGGAAACACCATATATTTT.

This chain links TRBV30 with TRBJ1-1; D is uncertain. Germline V gene data show CDR1 as GTSNPN and CDR2 as SVGIG (reference sequence). V lost 0 bases and J 1 base, leaving 6 bases between the germline ends. The length of the CDR3 is 13 residues. CDR3 sequence reads: CAWSVNPNTEAFF. The CDR3 nucleotides read TGTGCCTGGAGTGTAAATCCGAACACTGAAGCTTTCTTT.

In this sample, this clone turned up a few times. V and J are TRBV5-4 and TRBJ1-2; D is unclear. Germline V gene data show CDR1 as SGHNT and CDR2 as YYREEE (reference sequence). V shed 0 bases and J shed 2 bases, with 11 bases lying between them. There are 15 residues in the CDR3. CDR3: CASSLDGLGNYGYTF. CDR3 nucleotides: TGTGCCAGCAGCTTGGACGGTCTAGGGAACTATGGCTACACCTTC.